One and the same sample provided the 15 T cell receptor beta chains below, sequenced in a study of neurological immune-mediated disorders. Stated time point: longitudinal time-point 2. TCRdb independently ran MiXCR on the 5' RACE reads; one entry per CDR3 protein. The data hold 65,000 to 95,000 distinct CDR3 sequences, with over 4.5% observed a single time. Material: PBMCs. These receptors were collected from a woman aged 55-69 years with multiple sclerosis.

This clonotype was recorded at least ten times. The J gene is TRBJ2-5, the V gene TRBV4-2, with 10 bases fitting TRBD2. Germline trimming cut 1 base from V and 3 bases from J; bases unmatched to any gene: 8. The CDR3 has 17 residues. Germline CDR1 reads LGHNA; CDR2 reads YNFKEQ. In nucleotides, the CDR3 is TGTGCCAGCAGCCAAGGGGAGCTAGCGGGGGAGGAAGAGACCCAGTACTTC. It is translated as CASSQGELAGEEETQYF.

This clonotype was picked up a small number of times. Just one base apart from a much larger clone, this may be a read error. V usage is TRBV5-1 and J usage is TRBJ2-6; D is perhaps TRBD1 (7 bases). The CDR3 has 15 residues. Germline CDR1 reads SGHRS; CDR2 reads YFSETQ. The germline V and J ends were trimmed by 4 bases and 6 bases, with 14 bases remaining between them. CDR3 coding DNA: TGCGCCAGCAGCCCGGTCAGGGGGGAGGCCAACGTCCTGACTTTC. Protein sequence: CASSPVRGEANVLTF. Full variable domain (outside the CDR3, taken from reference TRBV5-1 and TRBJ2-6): KAGVTQTPRYLIKTRGQQVTLSCSPISGHRSVSWYQQTPGQGLQFLFEYFSETQRNKGNFPGRFSGRQFSNSRSEMNVSTLELGDSALYLCASSPVRGEANVLTFGAGSRLTVL.

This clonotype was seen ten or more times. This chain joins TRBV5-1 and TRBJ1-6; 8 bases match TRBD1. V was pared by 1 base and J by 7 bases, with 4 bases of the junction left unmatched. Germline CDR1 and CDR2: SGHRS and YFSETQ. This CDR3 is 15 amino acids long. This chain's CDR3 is CASSLQGANNSPLHF. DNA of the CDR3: TGCGCCAGCAGCTTGCAGGGGGCTAACAATTCACCCCTCCACTTT.

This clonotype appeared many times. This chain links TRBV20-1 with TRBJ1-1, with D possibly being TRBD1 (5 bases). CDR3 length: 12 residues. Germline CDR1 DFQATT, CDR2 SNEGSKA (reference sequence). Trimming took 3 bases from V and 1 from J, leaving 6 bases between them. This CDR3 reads CSARGGNTEAFF. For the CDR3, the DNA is TGCAGTGCTAGGGGGGGGAACACTGAAGCTTTCTTT.

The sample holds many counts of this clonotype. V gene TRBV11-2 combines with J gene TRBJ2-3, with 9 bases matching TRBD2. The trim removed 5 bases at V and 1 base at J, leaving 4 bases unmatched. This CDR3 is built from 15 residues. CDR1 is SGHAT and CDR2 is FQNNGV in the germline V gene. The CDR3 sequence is CASSTRGGRTDTQYF. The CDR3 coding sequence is TGTGCCAGCAGCACGCGGGGGGGACGCACAGATACGCAGTATTTT.

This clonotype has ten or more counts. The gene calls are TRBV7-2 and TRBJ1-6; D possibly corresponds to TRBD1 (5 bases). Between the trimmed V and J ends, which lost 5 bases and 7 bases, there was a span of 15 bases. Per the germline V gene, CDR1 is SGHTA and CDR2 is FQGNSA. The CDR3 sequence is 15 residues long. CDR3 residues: CASSPQGIGNSPLHF. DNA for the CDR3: TGTGCCAGCAGCCCTCAGGGAATCGGCAATTCACCCCTCCACTTT.

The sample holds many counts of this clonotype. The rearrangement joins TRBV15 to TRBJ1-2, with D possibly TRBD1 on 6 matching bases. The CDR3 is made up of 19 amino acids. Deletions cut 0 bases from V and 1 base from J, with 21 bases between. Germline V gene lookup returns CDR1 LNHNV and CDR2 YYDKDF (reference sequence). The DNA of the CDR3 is TGTGCCACCAGCAGAGAAGGGAGGATCGGACAGCCGCATAACTATGGCTACACCTTC. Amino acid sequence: CATSREGRIGQPHNYGYTF.

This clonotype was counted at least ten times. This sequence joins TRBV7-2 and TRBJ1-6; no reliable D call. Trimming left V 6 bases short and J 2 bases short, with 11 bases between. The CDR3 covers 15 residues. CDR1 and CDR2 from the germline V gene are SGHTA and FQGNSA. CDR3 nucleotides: TGTGCCAGCAGGGCCGACGGTACCTATAATTCACCCCTCCACTTT. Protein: CASRADGTYNSPLHF.

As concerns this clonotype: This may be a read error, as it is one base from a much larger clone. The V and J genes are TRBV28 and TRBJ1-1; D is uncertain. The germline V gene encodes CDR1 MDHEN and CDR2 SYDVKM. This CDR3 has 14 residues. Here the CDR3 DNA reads TGTGCCATCAGTTTTATTATCGGGAACACTGAAGCTTTCTTT. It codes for CAISFIIGNTEAFF.

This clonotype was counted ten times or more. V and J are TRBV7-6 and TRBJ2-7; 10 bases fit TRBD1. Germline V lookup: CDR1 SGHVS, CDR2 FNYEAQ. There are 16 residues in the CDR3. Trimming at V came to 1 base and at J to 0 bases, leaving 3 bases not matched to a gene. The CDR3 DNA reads TGTGCCAGCAGCTTAGTTGGGACAGGGGTCTCCTACGAGCAGTACTTC. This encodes CASSLVGTGVSYEQYF.

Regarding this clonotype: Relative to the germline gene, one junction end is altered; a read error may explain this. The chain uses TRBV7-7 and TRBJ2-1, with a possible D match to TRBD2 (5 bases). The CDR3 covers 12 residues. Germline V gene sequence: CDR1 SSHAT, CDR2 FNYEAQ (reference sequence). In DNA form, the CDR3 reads TGTGCTAGCAGCTCGGACGGGGATGAGCAGTTCTTT. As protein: CASSSDGDEQFF.

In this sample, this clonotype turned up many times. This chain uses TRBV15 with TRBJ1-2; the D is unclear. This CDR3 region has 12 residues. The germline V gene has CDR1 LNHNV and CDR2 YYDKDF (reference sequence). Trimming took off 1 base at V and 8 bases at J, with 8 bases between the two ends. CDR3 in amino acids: CATSRAKGGYTF. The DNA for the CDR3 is TGTGCCACCAGCAGAGCGAAAGGGGGCTACACCTTC.

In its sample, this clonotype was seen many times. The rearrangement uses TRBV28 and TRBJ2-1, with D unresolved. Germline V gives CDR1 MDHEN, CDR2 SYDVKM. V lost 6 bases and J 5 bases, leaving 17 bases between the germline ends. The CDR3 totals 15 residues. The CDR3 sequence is CASSPTPLGNNEQFF. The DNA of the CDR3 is TGTGCCAGCAGCCCTACCCCGTTAGGCAACAATGAGCAGTTCTTC.

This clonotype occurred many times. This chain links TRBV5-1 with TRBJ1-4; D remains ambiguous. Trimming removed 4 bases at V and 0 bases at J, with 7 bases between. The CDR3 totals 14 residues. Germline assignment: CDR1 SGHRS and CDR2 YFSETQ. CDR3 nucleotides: TGCGCCAGCAGCCGGGAGTCAACTAATGAAAAACTGTTTTTT. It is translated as CASSRESTNEKLFF.

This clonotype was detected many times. CDR3 sequence (DNA): TGTGCCACCAGCACAGGGGGCCGGTACGAGCAGTACTTC. Amino acid sequence: CATSTGGRYEQYF. This chain connects TRBV15 to TRBJ2-7; 8 bases fit TRBD1. Germline V lookup: CDR1 LNHNV, CDR2 YYDKDF (reference sequence). The J segment lost 4 bases and the V segment lost 4 bases, leaving 3 bases of the junction unmatched. The CDR3 is 13 residues long.